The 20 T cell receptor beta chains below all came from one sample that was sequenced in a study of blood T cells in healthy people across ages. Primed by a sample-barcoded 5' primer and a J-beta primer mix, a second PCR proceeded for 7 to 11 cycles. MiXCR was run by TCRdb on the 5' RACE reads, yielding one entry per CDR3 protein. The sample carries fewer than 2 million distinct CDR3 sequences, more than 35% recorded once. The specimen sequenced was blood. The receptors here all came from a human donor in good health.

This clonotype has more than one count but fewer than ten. CDR3 sequence: CSAMGGISYNEQFF. CDR3 DNA: TGCAGTGCTATGGGCGGGATTTCCTACAATGAGCAGTTCTTC. The chain couples TRBV20-1 to TRBJ2-1, with D possibly matching TRBD2 (6 bases). There are 14 residues in the CDR3. V was clipped by 4 bases and J by 1 base, with 11 bases between them. Germline V gene lookup returns CDR1 DFQATT and CDR2 SNEGSKA (reference sequence).

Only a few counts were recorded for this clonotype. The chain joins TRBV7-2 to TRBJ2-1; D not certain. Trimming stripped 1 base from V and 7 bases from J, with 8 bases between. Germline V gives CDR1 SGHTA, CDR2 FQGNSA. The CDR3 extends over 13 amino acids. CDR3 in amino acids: CASSLVVRNEQFF. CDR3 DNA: TGTGCCAGCAGCTTAGTCGTAAGAAATGAGCAGTTCTTC.

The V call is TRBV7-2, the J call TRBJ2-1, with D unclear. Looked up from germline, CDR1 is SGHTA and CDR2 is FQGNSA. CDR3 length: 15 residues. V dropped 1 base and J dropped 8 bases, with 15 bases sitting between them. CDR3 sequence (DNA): TGTGCCAGCAGCTTAGTACCGGGTGGATTCGATGAGCAGTTCTTC. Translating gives CASSLVPGGFDEQFF.

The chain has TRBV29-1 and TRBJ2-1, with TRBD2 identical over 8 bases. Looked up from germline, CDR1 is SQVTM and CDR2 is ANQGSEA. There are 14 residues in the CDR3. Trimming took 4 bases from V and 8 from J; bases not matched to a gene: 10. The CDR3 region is CSVGSTGGSYEQFF. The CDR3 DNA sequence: TGCAGCGTTGGGTCTACGGGGGGGTCTTATGAGCAGTTCTTC.

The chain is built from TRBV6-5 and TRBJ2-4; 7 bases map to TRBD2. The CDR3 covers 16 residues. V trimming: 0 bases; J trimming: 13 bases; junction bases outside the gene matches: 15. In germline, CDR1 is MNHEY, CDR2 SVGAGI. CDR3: CASSYSREGMGNEQYF. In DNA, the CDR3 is TGTGCCAGCAGTTACTCGAGGGAGGGGATGGGGAATGAGCAGTACTTC.

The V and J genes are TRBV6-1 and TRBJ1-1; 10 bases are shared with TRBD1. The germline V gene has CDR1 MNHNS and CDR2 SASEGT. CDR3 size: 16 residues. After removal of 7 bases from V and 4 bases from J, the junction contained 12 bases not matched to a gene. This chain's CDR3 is CASTVPGQGMRTEAFF. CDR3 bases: TGTGCCAGCACCGTCCCGGGACAGGGGATGCGCACTGAAGCTTTCTTT.

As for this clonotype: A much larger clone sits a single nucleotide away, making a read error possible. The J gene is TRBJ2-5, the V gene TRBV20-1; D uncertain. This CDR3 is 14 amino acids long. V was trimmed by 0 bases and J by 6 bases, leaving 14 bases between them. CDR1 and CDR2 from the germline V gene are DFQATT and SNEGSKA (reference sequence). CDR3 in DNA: TGCAGTGCTAGAGATCGAAGAAGAGCAAAGACCCAGTACTTC. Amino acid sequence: CSARDRRRAKTQYF.

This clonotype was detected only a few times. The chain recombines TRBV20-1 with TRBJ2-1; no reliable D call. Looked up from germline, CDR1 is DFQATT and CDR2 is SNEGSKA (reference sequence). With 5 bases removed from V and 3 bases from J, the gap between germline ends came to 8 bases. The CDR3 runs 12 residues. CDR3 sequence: CSALPLYNEQFF. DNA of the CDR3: TGCAGTGCTCTCCCCCTCTACAATGAGCAGTTCTTC.

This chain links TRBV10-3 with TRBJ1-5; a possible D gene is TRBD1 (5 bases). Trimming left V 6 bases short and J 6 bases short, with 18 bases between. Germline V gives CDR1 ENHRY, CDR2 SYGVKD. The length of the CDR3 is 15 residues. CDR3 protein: CAISPDIPVGQPQHF. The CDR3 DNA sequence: TGTGCCATCAGCCCGGACATCCCGGTGGGTCAGCCCCAGCATTTT.

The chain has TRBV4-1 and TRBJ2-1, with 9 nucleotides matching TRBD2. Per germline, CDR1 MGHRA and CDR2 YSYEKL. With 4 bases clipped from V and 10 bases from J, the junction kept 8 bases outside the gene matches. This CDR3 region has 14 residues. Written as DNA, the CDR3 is TGCGCCAGCAGCCTAGGACTAGCGCCGGGCGAGCAGTTCTTC. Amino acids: CASSLGLAPGEQFF.

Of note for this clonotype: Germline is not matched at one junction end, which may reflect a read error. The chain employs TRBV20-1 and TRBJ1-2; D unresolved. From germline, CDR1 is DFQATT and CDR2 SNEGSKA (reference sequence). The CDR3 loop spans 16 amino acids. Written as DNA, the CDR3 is TGCAGTGCTAGAGATTTATGGAGCATAGCCCACTATGGCCACACCTTC. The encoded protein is CSARDLWSIAHYGHTF.

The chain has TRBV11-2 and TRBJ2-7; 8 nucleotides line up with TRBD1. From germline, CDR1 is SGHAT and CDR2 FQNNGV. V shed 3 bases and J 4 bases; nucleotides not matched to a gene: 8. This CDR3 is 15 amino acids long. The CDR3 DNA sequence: TGTGCCAGCAGCTTCGGACAGGGCTTTACGTACGAGCAGTACTTC. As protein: CASSFGQGFTYEQYF.

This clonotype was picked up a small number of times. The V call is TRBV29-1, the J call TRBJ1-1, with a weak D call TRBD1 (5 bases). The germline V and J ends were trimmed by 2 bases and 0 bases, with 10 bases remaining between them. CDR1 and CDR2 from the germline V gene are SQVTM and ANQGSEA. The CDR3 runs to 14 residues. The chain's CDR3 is CSVESRALNTEAFF. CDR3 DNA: TGCAGCGTTGAATCCAGGGCTTTGAACACTGAAGCTTTCTTT.

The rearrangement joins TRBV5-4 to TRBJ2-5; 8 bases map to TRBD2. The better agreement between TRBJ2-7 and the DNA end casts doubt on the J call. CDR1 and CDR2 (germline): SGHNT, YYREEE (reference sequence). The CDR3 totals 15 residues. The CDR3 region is CASSVSGGSQNEQYF. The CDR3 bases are TGTGCCAGCAGCGTCAGCGGGGGTAGCCAAAACGAGCAGTACTTC.

The CDR3 here is CASSTGWTAEAFF. CDR3 coding DNA: TGTGCCAGCAGCACAGGGTGGACGGCTGAAGCTTTCTTT. The chain has TRBV6-2 or TRBV6-3 and TRBJ1-1; a possible D gene is TRBD1 (6 bases). The CDR3 has 13 amino acids. V was cut by 6 bases and J by 6 bases, with 14 bases left in between. Germline lookup yields CDR1 MNHEY and CDR2 SVGEGT.

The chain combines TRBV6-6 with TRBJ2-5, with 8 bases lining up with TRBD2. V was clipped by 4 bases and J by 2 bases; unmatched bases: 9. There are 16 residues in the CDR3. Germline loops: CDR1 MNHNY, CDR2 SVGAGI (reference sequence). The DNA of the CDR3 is TGTGCCAGCAGTTTGGTGGCGGGGGGCATACAAGAGACCCAGTACTTC. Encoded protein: CASSLVAGGIQETQYF.

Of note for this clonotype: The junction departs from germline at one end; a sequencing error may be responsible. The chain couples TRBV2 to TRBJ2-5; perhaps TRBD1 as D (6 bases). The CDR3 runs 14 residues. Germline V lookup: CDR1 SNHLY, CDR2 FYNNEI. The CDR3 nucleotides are TGTGCCAGCAGTGATCTGGACAGCAAAGAGACCCAGCACTTC. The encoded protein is CASSDLDSKETQHF.

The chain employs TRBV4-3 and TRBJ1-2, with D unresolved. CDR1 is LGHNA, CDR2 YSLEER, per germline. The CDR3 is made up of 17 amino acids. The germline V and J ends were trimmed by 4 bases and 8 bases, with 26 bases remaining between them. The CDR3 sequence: CASSRKTDWEASDGYTF. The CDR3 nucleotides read TGCGCCAGCAGCCGTAAGACCGACTGGGAGGCCTCAGACGGCTACACCTTC.

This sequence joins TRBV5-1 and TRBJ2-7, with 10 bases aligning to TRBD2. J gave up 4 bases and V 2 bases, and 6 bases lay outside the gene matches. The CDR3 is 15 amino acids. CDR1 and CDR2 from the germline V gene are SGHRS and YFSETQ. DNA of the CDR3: TGCGCCAGCAGCTTCAAGGCTAGCGGGGGATACGAGCAGTACTTC. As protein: CASSFKASGGYEQYF.

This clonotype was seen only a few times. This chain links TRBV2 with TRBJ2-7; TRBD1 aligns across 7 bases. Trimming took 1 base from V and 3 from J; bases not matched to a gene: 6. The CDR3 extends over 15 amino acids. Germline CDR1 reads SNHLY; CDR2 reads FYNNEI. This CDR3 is CASSEDVTGLYEQYF. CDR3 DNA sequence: TGTGCCAGCAGTGAAGATGTGACAGGGCTCTACGAGCAGTACTTC. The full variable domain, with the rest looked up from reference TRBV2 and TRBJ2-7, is EPEVTQTPSHQVTQMGQEVILRCVPISNHLYFYWYRQILGQKVEFLVSFYNNEISEKSEIFDDQFSVERPDGSNFTLKIRSTKLEDSAMYFCASSEDVTGLYEQYFGPGTRLTVT.